The clone carrying this T cell receptor (beta chain) was counted a single time. The antigen is not known. Each donor was nominally healthy when sampled (though unrecorded immune exposures were likely). This entry belongs to a study of cytomegalovirus exposure and HLA in healthy donors. Whole-study results and caveats: At a 0.05 false discovery rate, a later analysis found around 17,000 TCR beta sequences to be associated with HLA alleles. Cytomegalovirus-associated TCR beta chains were listed, numbering roughly 150.

With 60 Vbeta and 13 Jbeta primers, the PCR was carried out. The table came from immunoSEQ multiplex PCR; TCRdb's copy has only in-frame clones and leaves some out. The sample holds under 90,000 clones, roughly 75% seen once. The CDR3 runs 12 residues. Germline V gene lookup returns CDR1 SGDLS and CDR2 YYNGEE. Between the trimmed V and J ends, which lost 3 bases and 3 bases, there was a span of 5 bases. The receptor comes from a woman between 40 and 55 years old in good health and CMV-seronegative. J is TRBJ2-3 and V is TRBV9; the D is unclear. Specimen: PBMCs. The CDR3: CASSARTDTQYF. CDR3 bases: TGTGCCAGCAGCGCCAGAACAGATACGCAGTATTTT.